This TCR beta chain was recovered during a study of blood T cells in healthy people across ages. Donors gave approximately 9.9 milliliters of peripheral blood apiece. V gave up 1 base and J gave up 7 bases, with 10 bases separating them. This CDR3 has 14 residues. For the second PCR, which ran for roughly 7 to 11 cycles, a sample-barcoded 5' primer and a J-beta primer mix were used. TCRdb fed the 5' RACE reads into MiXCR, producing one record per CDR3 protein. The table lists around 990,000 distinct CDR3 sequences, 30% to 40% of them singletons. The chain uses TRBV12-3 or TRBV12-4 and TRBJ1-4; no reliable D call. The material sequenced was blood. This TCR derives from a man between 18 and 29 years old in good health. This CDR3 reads CASSLGQSAEKLFF. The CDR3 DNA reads TGTGCCAGCAGTTTAGGGCAGTCAGCTGAAAAACTGTTTTTT.